This T cell receptor beta chain is from a study of vaccination and CD4 T cells after COVID-19. Study-wide context: Among convalescent patients, a few were sampled at day 14 and at days 161 to 241 post-vaccination.

The Oncomine TCR Beta short-read assay was applied to DNA of cultured CD4+ T cells. DNA came from CD4+ T cells after culture. TCRdb reprocessed the PCR reads with MiXCR, giving one entry per CDR3 protein. The sample has tens of thousands of distinct CDR3 sequences, about two fifths seen once; the top ten hold about 32%. Indicated time point: late sampling 161 to 241 days after vaccination in three convalescent patients. As for treatment: roughly ten-day PBMC culture with coronavirus spike peptide pools or control peptides (ViraFEST assay). PBMCs, plated at roughly 2 million per well, were grown in the presence of roughly 9.2 IU/ml IL-2 and roughly 10 ug/ml peptide pools. This CDR3 spans 12 amino acids. Trimming cost V 6 bases and J 6 bases, with 11 bases left between them. Looked up from germline, CDR1 is SNHLY and CDR2 is FYNNEI. On this clonotype itself: The antigen remains undetermined.

The TCR sequence derives from a human donor who had recovered from COVID-19. The sample here was CD4+ T cells from blood, cultured in vitro, taken about 7 months after SARS-CoV-2 vaccination. This chain links TRBV2 with TRBJ1-2; D is possibly TRBD1 (5 bases). The CDR3 protein is CASSREDHGYTF. CDR3 coding DNA: TGTGCCAGCAGCAGGGAGGATCATGGCTACACCTTC.